This TCR beta chain was obtained from a study of spatial heterogeneity in lung cancer. This CDR3 has 12 amino acids. Germline V gives CDR1 DFQATT, CDR2 SNEGSKA (reference sequence). Trimming cost V 5 bases and J 2 bases, with 8 bases left between them. The sample's time point: sample taken at primary tumor resection. This clonotype was observed at least ten times. From the 5' RACE reads, TCRdb called clonotypes with MiXCR, one entry per CDR3 protein. The sample contains 75,000 or so distinct CDR3 sequences, roughly 8% of which appear only once. The genes are TRBV20-1 and TRBJ2-3; D remains unclear. This specimen was PBMCs, taken at surgery. The receptor was derived from a male donor with early-stage non-small cell lung cancer. The CDR3: CSAPRLTDTQYF. The CDR3 region has the DNA TGCAGTGCTCCGCGGCTCACAGATACGCAGTATTTT.